These 21 T cell receptor beta chains were sequenced from one sample in a study of neurological immune-mediated disorders. One entry per CDR3 protein, called by TCRdb with MiXCR from the 5' RACE reads. The profile shows some 68,000 distinct CDR3 sequences, roughly an eighth of them singletons. Specified time point: longitudinal time-point 1 (baseline). Sequencing input: PBMCs. These receptor sequences come from a female donor with HTLV-1-associated myelopathy (HAM/TSP).

This clonotype was seen repeatedly, ten times or more. The chain combines TRBV29-1 with TRBJ2-7, with D perhaps TRBD1 (5 bases). Germline CDR1 is SQVTM and CDR2 is ANQGSEA. CDR3 length: 12 residues. V was trimmed by 6 bases and J by 1 base, leaving 10 bases between them. CDR3 coding DNA: TGCAGCGTCTCGAAGGGGTCCTACGAGCAGTACTTC. Its protein product is CSVSKGSYEQYF.

The rearrangement uses TRBV18 and TRBJ1-5, with D possibly TRBD1 on 5 matching bases. Germline assignment: CDR1 KGHSH and CDR2 LQKENI. Trimming pared 2 bases from V and 7 bases from J, leaving 15 bases between. The length of the CDR3 is 15 residues. CDR3 DNA sequence: TGTGCCAGCTCACCATCTTCGGGGACCATACAGCCCCAGCATTTT. Its translation is CASSPSSGTIQPQHF.

There are many counts of this clonotype. The V call is TRBV7-9, the J call TRBJ2-2; D is unresolved. The germline CDR1 and CDR2 sequences are SEHNR and FQNEAQ (reference sequence). V gave up 4 bases and J gave up 4 bases, with 4 bases separating them. The CDR3 is 12 residues long. The CDR3 loop is CASSSITGELFF. Here the CDR3 DNA reads TGTGCCAGCAGCTCGATCACCGGGGAGCTGTTTTTT.

This clonotype was recorded at least ten times. The CDR3 DNA sequence: TGTGCCAGCAGCTTAGACAGACAGTTTTTCCCTGAAGCTTTCTTT. Protein product: CASSLDRQFFPEAFF. V usage is TRBV7-9 and J usage is TRBJ1-1; possible D gene TRBD1, 5 bases. The germline V gene has CDR1 SEHNR and CDR2 FQNEAQ (reference sequence). V gave up 1 base and J gave up 6 bases, with 15 bases separating them. There are 15 residues in the CDR3.

This clonotype was seen at least ten times. V gene TRBV4-1 combines with J gene TRBJ2-7, with a possible D match to TRBD1 (6 bases). CDR1 and CDR2 (germline): MGHRA, YSYEKL. Trimming removed 0 bases at V and 3 bases at J, with 15 bases between. This CDR3 is built from 16 residues. Written as DNA, the CDR3 is TGCGCCAGCAGCCAAGATCCAGGGGCGCTAATCTACGAGCAGTACTTC. This encodes CASSQDPGALIYEQYF.

This clonotype has a count of ten or more. The rearrangement joins TRBV25-1 to TRBJ2-1; TRBD2 matches at 7 bases. Trimming took 2 bases from V and 8 from J; bases not matched to a gene: 9. Germline loops: CDR1 MGHDK, CDR2 SYGVNS. This CDR3 spans 15 amino acids. The CDR3 is CASSEPGTGGYEQFF. CDR3 in DNA: TGTGCCAGCAGTGAACCTGGGACCGGGGGGTATGAGCAGTTCTTC.

This chain connects TRBV29-1 to TRBJ1-1; D call uncertain. V lost 5 bases and J lost 4, with 11 bases in between. Per germline, CDR1 SQVTM and CDR2 ANQGSEA. The CDR3 sequence is 12 residues long. As DNA, the CDR3 is TGCAGCGTTAGTAGCTTGAGCACTGAAGCTTTCTTT. It codes for CSVSSLSTEAFF. The full variable domain, completed using reference TRBV29-1 and TRBJ1-1, is SAVISQKPSRDICQRGTSLTIQCQVDSQVTMMFWYRQQPGQSLTLIATANQGSEATYESGFVIDKFPISRPNLTFSTLTVSNMSPEDSSIYLCSVSSLSTEAFFGQGTRLTVV.

This clonotype was seen repeatedly, ten times or more. This chain uses TRBV9 with TRBJ2-5; D unresolved. V lost 0 bases and J 5 bases, leaving 11 bases between the germline ends. Germline CDR1 SGDLS, CDR2 YYNGEE. This CDR3 contains 14 residues. This CDR3 reads CASSVEGSVETQYF. For the CDR3, the DNA is TGTGCCAGCAGCGTAGAAGGAAGTGTGGAGACCCAGTACTTC.

This clonotype has a count of ten or more. The chain recombines TRBV7-3 with TRBJ1-1, with D possibly TRBD1 on 6 matching bases. Germline CDR1 SGHTA, CDR2 FQGTGA. CDR3 length: 13 residues. With 5 bases removed from V and 1 base from J, the gap between germline ends came to 8 bases. The CDR3 sequence: CASSIQGNTEAFF. In DNA form, the CDR3 reads TGTGCCAGCAGCATACAGGGGAACACTGAAGCTTTCTTT.

This clonotype was detected many times. The chain joins TRBV6-5 to TRBJ2-7; D not certain. The V gene lost 5 bases and the J gene lost 9 bases, with 17 bases spanning the gap. The CDR3 length is 13 residues. Germline values: CDR1 MNHEY, CDR2 SVGAGI. CDR3 amino acids: CASSLGLTGRQYF. DNA for the CDR3: TGTGCCAGCAGTCTAGGCCTCACCGGGCGGCAGTACTTC.

About this clonotype itself: A much larger clone is a single base away; this may be a read error. The genes are TRBV5-1 and TRBJ2-2; D remains unclear. The V end lost 5 bases, the J end lost 2 bases, and 7 bases lay between the germline ends. This CDR3 is built from 13 residues. CDR1 is SGHRS and CDR2 is YFSETQ in the germline V gene. CDR3 bases: TGCGCCAGCAGAACAGACAACACCGGGGAGCTGTTTTTT. Protein product: CASRTDNTGELFF.

The genes are TRBV7-3 and TRBJ2-1; 7 bases fit TRBD2. Germline CDR1 SGHTA, CDR2 FQGTGA. The CDR3 loop spans 16 amino acids. With V trimmed by 4 bases and J by 7 bases, 13 bases remained unmatched. The CDR3 here is CASSSSPSGRRNEQFF. The CDR3 DNA is TGTGCCAGCAGCTCCTCGCCTAGCGGACGTAGGAATGAGCAGTTCTTC.

This clonotype was recorded at least ten times. The chain employs TRBV20-1 and TRBJ2-7; 11 nucleotides agree with TRBD1. The V gene end was trimmed by 5 bases and the J gene end by 7 bases; junction bases not matched to a gene: 10. The V gene's germline CDR1 is DFQATT and CDR2 SNEGSKA (reference sequence). The CDR3 covers 14 residues. CDR3 in amino acids: CSARTGQGASEQYF. CDR3 bases: TGCAGTGCTCGGACAGGACAGGGGGCGAGTGAGCAGTACTTC.

Details on this clonotype: Mismatch with germline at one junction end may stem from a read error. The chain carries TRBV14 and TRBJ2-5, with TRBD1 matching 7 bases. This CDR3 comprises 11 residues. Germline V gene data show CDR1 as SGHDN and CDR2 as FVKESK. Here the CDR3 DNA reads TGTGCCAGCCAAGGAAGGGACAGTCGGCACTTC. This gives the protein CASQGRDSRHF.

This clonotype was counted at least ten times. The gene calls are TRBV7-9 and TRBJ2-4, with no clear D. V lost 0 bases and J lost 0, with 12 bases in between. The CDR3 loop spans 17 amino acids. Germline CDR1 SEHNR, CDR2 FQNEAQ (reference sequence). Here the CDR3 reads CASSLALTQLAKNIQYF. The CDR3 DNA sequence: TGTGCCAGCAGCTTAGCGCTAACGCAGCTAGCCAAAAACATTCAGTACTTC.

In this sample, this clonotype turned up a few times. The chain carries TRBV7-2 and TRBJ2-6; 8 positions agree with TRBD1. The CDR3 is 15 amino acids. Germline trimming cut 5 bases from V and 2 bases from J; bases unmatched to any gene: 2. Germline V gives CDR1 SGHTA, CDR2 FQGNSA. The CDR3, as DNA: TGTGCCAGCAGCCTGACAGGGGCTGGGGCCAACGTCCTGACTTTC. Residues: CASSLTGAGANVLTF.

The table lists this clonotype with a count of one. The chain links TRBV12-3 or TRBV12-4 to TRBJ2-7; D perhaps matches TRBD1 (6 bases). The CDR3 runs 14 residues. Trimming removed 6 bases at V and 2 bases at J, with 14 bases between. The CDR3 sequence: CASRQGGAAYEQYF. CDR3 nucleotide sequence: TGTGCCAGCAGACAGGGTGGGGCTGCCTACGAGCAGTACTTC.

This clonotype was observed many times. This chain uses TRBV4-1 with TRBJ2-2; D is possibly TRBD2 (5 bases). The germline V gene has CDR1 MGHRA and CDR2 YSYEKL. The CDR3 contains 14 residues. The V end was cut by 0 bases, the J end by 5 bases, with 7 bases between. CDR3 coding DNA: TGCGCCAGCAGCCAAGAGGGGAGTACCGGGGAGCTGTTTTTT. Protein product: CASSQEGSTGELFF.

This clonotype was recorded at least ten times. This rearrangement joins TRBV5-1 to TRBJ2-1, with 7 positions matching TRBD1. Germline-derived CDR1 and CDR2 are SGHRS and YFSETQ. V shed 4 bases, J shed 3 bases, and the junction held 7 bases outside the gene matches. The CDR3 spans 15 residues. CDR3 sequence: CASSDRDSRYNEQFF. In DNA, the CDR3 is TGCGCCAGCAGCGACCGGGACAGCCGCTACAATGAGCAGTTCTTC.

This clonotype has a handful of counts. The rearrangement joins TRBV12-3 or TRBV12-4 to TRBJ2-1, with D unresolved. The germline V and J ends were trimmed by 6 bases and 8 bases, with 23 bases remaining between them. This CDR3 has 16 residues. CDR3 sequence: CASSSTTYRKSHEQFF. CDR3 DNA sequence: TGTGCCAGCAGCTCAACGACTTATCGAAAGTCGCATGAGCAGTTCTTC.

This clonotype has at least ten counts. The chain recombines TRBV5-6 with TRBJ2-6; D ambiguous. V shed 4 bases and J shed 0 bases, with 11 bases lying between them. Germline V gene lookup returns CDR1 SGHDT and CDR2 YYEEEE. The CDR3 runs to 16 residues. The DNA of the CDR3 is TGTGCCAGCAGCCTACGGGCCCCCTCTGGGGCCAACGTCCTGACTTTC. Protein sequence: CASSLRAPSGANVLTF.